These T cell receptor beta chains were read from a single sample in a study of yellow fever vaccine responses in identical twins. TCRdb reprocessed the RT-PCR reads via MiXCR and lists one record per CDR3 protein. This table has about 2,500 distinct CDR3 sequences, approximately 87% appearing once. Sequenced here: T cells from blood (PBMCs), unsorted or a sorted subset (not recorded which), sampled before or after yellow fever vaccination (not recorded which). Receptors originate from a woman between 18 and 30 years old who received the yellow fever vaccine. CDR3s include the opening cysteine and the closing phenylalanine or tryptophan. The order of the fields is CDR3 length, J gene, clone size, D gene, V gene, CDR3 protein, CDR3 DNA. A D gene is named only where the DNA matches it firmly. Some rows mark clone size as missing; the rest say once, few, many or name a class of expanded clone.

14 | TRBJ2-2 | - | TRBD2 | TRBV20-1 | CSARASGNTGELFF | TGCAGTGCTAGAGCTAGCGGGAACACCGGGGAGCTGTTTTTT
17 | TRBJ1-1 | - | TRBD1 | TRBV10-1 | CASSESVGTGVNTEAFF | TGCGCCAGCAGTGAGTCGGTCGGCACAGGGGTGAACACTGAAGCTTTCTTT
15 | TRBJ1-5 | - | - | TRBV11-2 | CASSLREGTNQPQHF | TGTGCCAGCAGCTTACGGGAGGGGACCAATCAGCCCCAGCATTTT
16 | TRBJ2-1 | - | TRBD1 | TRBV27 | CASSPFTGASYNEQFF | TGTGCCAGCAGTCCCTTTACAGGGGCGAGTTACAATGAGCAGTTCTTC
14 | TRBJ2-1 | once | TRBD1 | TRBV11-3 | CASSLTGGNNEQFF | TGTGCCAGCAGCTTGACAGGGGGAAACAATGAGCAGTTCTTC
15 | TRBJ2-1 | once | - | TRBV19 | CASGLGSSSYNEQFF | TGTGCCAGTGGTCTTGGATCGAGCTCCTACAATGAGCAGTTCTTC
15 | TRBJ1-5 | - | - | TRBV12-3/TRBV12-4 | CASSLDSHVNQPQHF | TGTGCCAGCAGTCTAGACAGTCACGTAAATCAGCCCCAGCATTTT
13 | TRBJ1-5 | - | - | TRBV15 | CATSRDVFQPQHF | TGTGCCACCAGCAGAGACGTGTTTCAGCCCCAGCATTTT
15 | TRBJ1-1 | - | - | TRBV7-9 | CASSFRAEMNTEAFF | TGTGCCAGCAGCTTTCGAGCGGAGATGAACACTGAAGCTTTCTTT
15 | TRBJ2-1 | - | - | TRBV15 | CATSTSSGRYNEQFF | TGTGCCACCAGCACCAGCAGCGGGCGCTACAATGAGCAGTTCTTC
12 | TRBJ2-7 | - | - | TRBV11-1 | CASRPRGYEQYF | TGTGCCAGCAGACCCCGGGGGTACGAGCAGTACTTC
14 | TRBJ2-3 | once | TRBD1 | TRBV6-6 | CASSYSRGQDTQYF | TGTGCCAGCAGTTACTCTAGGGGGCAAGATACGCAGTATTTT
14 | TRBJ2-1 | - | - | TRBV7-6 | CASSLESGYDEQFF | TGTGCCAGCAGCTTAGAGTCGGGGTACGATGAGCAGTTCTTC
16 | TRBJ2-5 | - | TRBD2 | TRBV13 | CASSSRGGKDIETQYF | TGTGCCAGCAGCTCCCGGGGGGGCAAGGACATCGAGACCCAGTACTTC
16 | TRBJ2-3 | - | TRBD2 | TRBV7-2 | CASTGSSGVSTDTQYF | TGTGCCAGCACTGGCTCTAGCGGGGTTAGCACAGATACGCAGTATTTT
15 | TRBJ2-5 | - | - | TRBV4-1 | CASSQDFSGQETQYF | TGCGCCAGCAGCCAAGATTTCAGCGGGCAAGAGACCCAGTACTTC
15 | TRBJ1-1 | few | - | TRBV6-1 | CASSGGRGSATEAFF | TGTGCCAGCAGTGGGGGGCGAGGTTCGGCCACTGAAGCTTTCTTT